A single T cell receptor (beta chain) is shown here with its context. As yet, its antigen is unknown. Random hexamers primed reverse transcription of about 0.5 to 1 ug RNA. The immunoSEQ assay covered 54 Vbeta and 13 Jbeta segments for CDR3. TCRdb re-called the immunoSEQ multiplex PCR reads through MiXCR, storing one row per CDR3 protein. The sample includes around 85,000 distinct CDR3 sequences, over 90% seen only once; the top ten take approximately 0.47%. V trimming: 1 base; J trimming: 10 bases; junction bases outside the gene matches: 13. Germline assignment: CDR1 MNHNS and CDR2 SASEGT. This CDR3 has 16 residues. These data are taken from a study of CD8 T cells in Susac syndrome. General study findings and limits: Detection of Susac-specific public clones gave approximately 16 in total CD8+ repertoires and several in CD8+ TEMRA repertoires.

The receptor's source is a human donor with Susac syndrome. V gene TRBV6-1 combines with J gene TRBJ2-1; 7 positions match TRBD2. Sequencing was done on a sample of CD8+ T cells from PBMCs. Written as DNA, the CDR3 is TGTGCCAGCAGTGAAGAGCCAGCGGGGCGGTCCCGGGAGCAGTTCTTC. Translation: CASSEEPAGRSREQFF.